Presented here are 23 T cell receptor delta chains from one specimen sequenced in a study of Vδ1+ human thymocytes. General study findings and limits: Thymic TRG and TRD repertoires appeared highly polyclonal.

The template was reverse-transcribed extracted RNA. CDR3 amplicons came from multiplex PCR with pooled V-gene forward and constant-region reverse primers. TCRdb reanalysed the multiplex PCR reads via CATT. This table has some 73,000 delta-chain clones, roughly a third appearing once. The antigens of these receptors remain unknown. Material for sequencing was Vdelta1+ gamma-delta thymocytes from the thymus. As for subset: FACS-sorted CD3+ TCRalphabeta- TCRVdelta1+ TCRVdelta2- thymocytes. These receptors originate from a boy less than two years old who had congenital heart surgery.

This clone has only a few counts. The rearrangement joins TRDV1 to TRDJ1; tentatively, D is TRDD3 (5 bases). Trimming cost V 3 bases and J 8 bases, with 16 bases left between them. Germline values: CDR1 TSWWSYY, CDR2 QGS. The CDR3 totals 14 residues. In DNA, the CDR3 is TGTGCTCTTGGGGAGGGTACCTGTACTGGCAAACTCATCTTT. It codes for CALGEGTCTGKLIF.

V and J are TRDV1 and TRDJ2; the match to TRDD3 covers 12 bases. Germline V CDR1 and CDR2: TSWWSYY, QGS. There are 23 residues in the CDR3. V gave up 2 bases and J gave up 4 bases; unmatched junction bases: 23. The CDR3 DNA reads TGTGCTCTTGGGGAAAGCATTTTTTCCTTCCTAATGAAACTGGGGGATACGACAGCACAACTCTTCTTT. It specifies CALGESIFSFLMKLGDTTAQLFF.

The rearrangement uses TRDV1 and TRDJ1; TRDD2 agrees at 9 bases. After removal of 1 base from V and 8 bases from J, the junction contained 14 bases not matched to a gene. Germline CDR1 TSWWSYY, CDR2 QGS. The CDR3 loop spans 17 amino acids. CDR3 amino acids: CALGEHPSYVDTNKLIF. DNA of the CDR3: TGTGCTCTTGGGGAACACCCTTCCTACGTTGATACTAACAAACTCATCTTT.

The chain has TRDV1 and TRDJ1, with 8 bases matching TRDD3. The junction had 31 bases not matched to a gene; V was cut back by 3 bases and J by 4 bases. The germline V gene has CDR1 TSWWSYY and CDR2 QGS. There are 23 residues in the CDR3. In DNA form, the CDR3 reads TGTGCTCTTGGGGAGCCCCCTCGAACCAATCTTGGTGGGGGATTTCGGGGGCGCGATAAACTCATCTTT. Its protein is CALGEPPRTNLGGGFRGRDKLIF.

The gene calls are TRDV1 and TRDJ1, with unresolved D. V was trimmed by 1 base and J by 8 bases, leaving 11 bases between them. Germline CDR1 is TSWWSYY and CDR2 is QGS. CDR3 length equals 13 residues. CDR3 DNA: TGTGCTCTTGGGGAACGGGGTGACAAGAAACTCATCTTT. It translates to CALGERGDKKLIF.

This chain uses TRDV1 with TRDJ1; 12 bases align to TRDD3. The CDR3 runs 20 residues. The germline V gene encodes CDR1 TSWWSYY and CDR2 QGS. J lost 7 bases, V lost 3 bases, and 21 bases had no gene match. The CDR3 sequence: CALGEGPPTDYWGILGKLIF. Here the CDR3 DNA reads TGTGCTCTTGGGGAGGGACCCCCTACGGATTACTGGGGGATACTGGGTAAACTCATCTTT.

There are a few counts of this clone. V usage is TRDV1 and J usage is TRDJ1, with 8 positions matching TRDD3. CDR1 is TSWWSYY, CDR2 QGS, per germline. V trimming: 1 base; J trimming: 0 bases; junction bases outside the gene matches: 28. The CDR3 runs to 24 residues. The CDR3 reads CALGEPVNPTETGGWGKYTDKLIF. CDR3 bases: TGTGCTCTTGGGGAACCGGTCAATCCTACAGAAACAGGTGGCTGGGGGAAGTACACCGATAAACTCATCTTT.

The V call is TRDV1, the J call TRDJ1; D gene uncertain. The CDR3 totals 18 residues. In germline, CDR1 is TSWWSYY, CDR2 QGS. V gave up 0 bases and J gave up 8 bases, with 25 bases separating them. The CDR3 DNA reads as TGTGCTCTTGGGGAACTTGGTCAATATGAGGGAAGGATTGCCAAACTCATCTTT. It codes for CALGELGQYEGRIAKLIF.

This clone was counted once. The genes are TRDV1 and TRDJ1; D is perhaps TRDD3 (6 bases). The germline V gene encodes CDR1 TSWWSYY and CDR2 QGS. The length of the CDR3 is 15 residues. Trimming stripped 4 bases from V and 0 bases from J, with 12 bases between. The CDR3 DNA is TGTGCTCTTGGGGCTTGGGGGGTGTACACCGATAAACTCATCTTT. Translated, it gives CALGAWGVYTDKLIF.

The genes are TRDV1 and TRDJ1, with TRDD3 identical over 10 bases. Germline-derived CDR1 and CDR2 are TSWWSYY and QGS. Trimming at V came to 3 bases and at J to 0 bases, leaving 25 bases not matched to a gene. The CDR3 length is 23 residues. The DNA for the CDR3 is TGTGCTCTTGGGGATTCCTGGTCCTACCTTACCTTAAACTGGGGGATGAACACCGATAAACTCATCTTT. Its translation is CALGDSWSYLTLNWGMNTDKLIF.

This clone was observed a handful of times. The chain has TRDV1 and TRDJ1; D uncertain. This CDR3 contains 15 residues. The germline V gene encodes CDR1 TSWWSYY and CDR2 QGS. Trimming stripped 3 bases from V and 0 bases from J, with 11 bases between. CDR3 nucleotides: TGTGCTCTTGGGGAGAACAGGATGTACACCGATAAACTCATCTTT. Translated: CALGENRMYTDKLIF.

The rearrangement links TRDV1 to TRDJ1; 10 positions match TRDD3. Germline values: CDR1 TSWWSYY, CDR2 QGS. The trim removed 0 bases at V and 8 bases at J, leaving 21 bases unmatched. The CDR3 loop spans 20 amino acids. The CDR3: CALGELSYRGTLGDTPKLIF. The CDR3 nucleotides read TGTGCTCTTGGGGAACTTTCCTACCGCGGTACGTTGGGGGATACACCCAAACTCATCTTT.

On this clone: Other DNA sequences in this sample translate to the same CDR3. The chain combines TRDV1 with TRDJ1, with 8 bases aligning to TRDD3. The length of the CDR3 is 21 residues. CDR1 and CDR2 (germline): TSWWSYY, QGS. Germline trimming cut 0 bases from V and 0 bases from J; bases unmatched to any gene: 18. The CDR3 DNA sequence: TGTGCTCTTGGGGAACTCCCTCCTACCTCTGGGGATACCAAGTACACCGATAAACTCATCTTT. Translated, it gives CALGELPPTSGDTKYTDKLIF.

This clone was observed a few times. The rearrangement uses TRDV1 and TRDJ1; unclear D gene. Germline loops: CDR1 TSWWSYY, CDR2 QGS. Between the trimmed V and J ends, which lost 0 bases and 1 base, there was a span of 15 bases. This CDR3 has 17 amino acids. CDR3 region: CALGELTPPLGTDKLIF. The CDR3 nucleotides read TGTGCTCTTGGGGAACTAACTCCTCCGTTGGGCACCGATAAACTCATCTTT.

The rearrangement links TRDV1 to TRDJ1; 7 bases agree with TRDD3. J gave up 6 bases and V 0 bases, and 19 bases lay outside the gene matches. This CDR3 is 19 amino acids long. Per germline, CDR1 TSWWSYY and CDR2 QGS. The CDR3 DNA sequence: TGTGCTCTTGGGGAACTCGAAGTTCCCAGTAGGGGGATTAGGAATAAACTCATCTTT. It codes for CALGELEVPSRGIRNKLIF.

The chain recombines TRDV1 with TRDJ1; TRDD3 matches at 8 bases. This CDR3 has 18 residues. The germline CDR1 and CDR2 sequences are TSWWSYY and QGS. Trimming removed 2 bases from V and 3 bases from J; junction bases left unmatched: 14. The CDR3 region is CALGESIQGGIRADKLIF. CDR3 DNA sequence: TGTGCTCTTGGGGAAAGTATCCAAGGAGGGATACGCGCCGATAAACTCATCTTT.

In regard to this clone: The sample carries other DNA sequences with the same CDR3. V usage is TRDV1 and J usage is TRDJ1; 9 nucleotides match TRDD3. J lost 1 base, V lost 1 base, and 25 bases had no gene match. Germline CDR1 is TSWWSYY and CDR2 is QGS. The CDR3 has 23 amino acids. CDR3 protein: CALGERSDLNWGTRRCFTDKLIF. Here the CDR3 DNA reads TGTGCTCTTGGGGAACGAAGCGATTTAAACTGGGGGACAAGACGATGCTTCACCGATAAACTCATCTTT.

This clone has just a few counts. The chain uses TRDV1 and TRDJ1, with TRDD3 matching 9 bases. This CDR3 contains 21 residues. The trim removed 2 bases at V and 0 bases at J, leaving 19 bases unmatched. CDR1 TSWWSYY and CDR2 QGS come from the germline V gene. The chain's CDR3 is CALGEVQPPYWGNSYTDKLIF. The DNA of the CDR3 is TGTGCTCTTGGGGAAGTGCAACCCCCGTACTGGGGGAATTCGTACACCGATAAACTCATCTTT.

This clone was seen only a few times. This chain uses TRDV1 with TRDJ1; 8 bases line up with TRDD3. The trim removed 2 bases at V and 2 bases at J, leaving 28 bases unmatched. The CDR3 is 23 residues long. Germline V gene data show CDR1 as TSWWSYY and CDR2 as QGS. CDR3 DNA: TGTGCTCTTGGGGAAGTTGTCCTACTTCCAATTTTTACTGGGGGGCTCACTACCGATAAACTCATCTTT. This gives the protein CALGEVVLLPIFTGGLTTDKLIF.

The chain links TRDV1 to TRDJ1; D is unclear. The CDR3 runs to 17 residues. Germline CDR1 reads TSWWSYY; CDR2 reads QGS. Trimming shortened V by 4 bases and J by 6 bases, and 24 bases separated the two germline ends. The CDR3 region is CALGGPPRTWHKNKLIF. CDR3 sequence (DNA): TGTGCTCTTGGGGGACCCCCCCGTACCTGGCATAAGAATAAACTCATCTTT.

The chain joins TRDV2 to TRDJ1, with TRDD3 identical over 7 bases. V gave up 9 bases and J gave up 2 bases; unmatched junction bases: 5. The length of the CDR3 is 12 residues. The germline gives CDR1 GEAIGNYY, CDR2 EKD. The CDR3 sequence: CARWIRTDKLIF. The CDR3 nucleotides read TGTGCCAGATGGATACGGACCGATAAACTCATCTTT.

This clone was seen more than once but under ten times. The chain joins TRDV1 to TRDJ1; 11 bases map to TRDD3. The CDR3 is made up of 19 amino acids. After removal of 3 bases from V and 2 bases from J, the junction contained 14 bases not matched to a gene. Germline V lookup: CDR1 TSWWSYY, CDR2 QGS. The CDR3 sequence is CALGDSTRGGYALTDKLIF. CDR3 DNA sequence: TGTGCTCTTGGGGACTCCACCCGTGGGGGATACGCGTTAACCGATAAACTCATCTTT.

This sequence joins TRDV1 and TRDJ1, with TRDD3 matching 13 bases. With V trimmed by 3 bases and J by 0 bases, 22 bases remained unmatched. The germline gives CDR1 TSWWSYY, CDR2 QGS. CDR3 length equals 23 residues. The CDR3 sequence: CALGDPHFLTGGYVADYTDKLIF. For the CDR3, the DNA is TGTGCTCTTGGGGATCCCCACTTCTTAACTGGGGGATACGTTGCAGATTACACCGATAAACTCATCTTT.